This T cell receptor beta chain came from a study of T cell responses to AZD1222 COVID-19 vaccine. Germline assignment: CDR1 SGHRS and CDR2 YFSETQ. The CDR3 spans 16 residues. The ends lost 3 bases at V and 0 bases at J; junction bases unmatched: 6. Study findings and constraints: Variant regions that are unmutated are reportedly the target of nearly half of spike-specific TCRs.

Profiling relied on immunoSEQ multiplex PCR, and the TCRdb table lists in-frame clones only, not all of them. The table lists some 100,000 clones, about 87% of them singletons. On this clone itself: Antigen specificity is unknown.

The receptor's source is an adult in good health. The specimen comprised peripheral blood, sampled on day 0 of AZD1222 vaccination. The V call is TRBV5-1, the J call TRBJ2-3, with 8 bases fitting TRBD1. The CDR3 DNA is TGCGCCAGCAGCTCTGACAGGGGAAGAAGCACAGATACGCAGTATTTT. The encoded protein is CASSSDRGRSTDTQYF.